A selection of T cell receptor beta chains follows, all from one sample in a study of shared clonotypes between healthy human individuals. Measured with immunoSEQ multiplex PCR; TCRdb has only the in-frame clones, and not every one. This table has approximately 110,000 clones, roughly 70% appearing once. Input material: memory CD8+ T cells sorted from blood. Receptors were obtained from a woman aged 25 to 39 in good health. The CDR3 runs from the conserved cysteine through the conserved F or W. Fields, in order: V gene, D gene, clone size, J gene, CDR3 protein, CDR3 DNA. The D gene is left open where the match is weak. Size values are once, few and many counts, or a class for expanded clones, and some rows have none.

v_gene: TRBV7-9
d_gene: -
abundance: -
j_gene: TRBJ2-7
CDR3aa: CASRDRLSYEQYF
CDR3nt: TGTGCCAGCAGAGACAGGCTCTCCTACGAGCAGTACTTC

v_gene: TRBV28
d_gene: -
abundance: few
j_gene: TRBJ1-2
CDR3aa: CASSRYERGGYTF
CDR3nt: TGTGCCAGCAGTCGCTACGAGCGTGGCGGCTACACCTTC

v_gene: TRBV7-9
d_gene: -
abundance: -
j_gene: TRBJ2-5
CDR3aa: CASTQQSKGETQYF
CDR3nt: TGTGCCAGCACTCAGCAATCGAAAGGAGAGACCCAGTACTTC

v_gene: TRBV6-1
d_gene: -
abundance: -
j_gene: TRBJ1-5
CDR3aa: CASSEGEGYQPQHF
CDR3nt: TGTGCCAGCAGTGAGGGGGAGGGGTATCAGCCCCAGCATTTT

v_gene: TRBV5-6
d_gene: TRBD2
abundance: -
j_gene: TRBJ2-1
CDR3aa: CASSTGGRQFF
CDR3nt: TGTGCCAGCAGTACGGGAGGGAGGCAGTTCTTC

v_gene: TRBV11-2
d_gene: -
abundance: -
j_gene: TRBJ2-6
CDR3aa: CASSLDGQRRAGANVLTF
CDR3nt: TGTGCCAGCAGCTTAGACGGCCAGCGGCGGGCTGGGGCCAACGTCCTGACTTTC

v_gene: TRBV9
d_gene: -
abundance: -
j_gene: TRBJ1-4
CDR3aa: CASSVGVDEKLFF
CDR3nt: TGTGCCAGCAGCGTGGGGGTGGATGAAAAACTGTTTTTT

v_gene: TRBV13
d_gene: -
abundance: -
j_gene: TRBJ2-7
CDR3aa: CASRWEVWDEQYF
CDR3nt: TGTGCCAGCCGGTGGGAGGTTTGGGACGAGCAGTACTTC

v_gene: TRBV5-6
d_gene: -
abundance: -
j_gene: TRBJ1-1
CDR3aa: CASSLGNLPGTEAFF
CDR3nt: TGTGCCAGCAGCTTGGGAAACCTTCCTGGCACTGAAGCTTTCTTT

v_gene: TRBV6-4
d_gene: -
abundance: -
j_gene: TRBJ1-1
CDR3aa: CASSDSTGDTPGTEAFF
CDR3nt: TGTGCCAGCAGTGACTCGACGGGGGACACCCCTGGCACTGAAGCTTTCTTT

v_gene: TRBV29-1
d_gene: TRBD1
abundance: -
j_gene: TRBJ2-2
CDR3aa: CSVRDRESGELFF
CDR3nt: TGCAGCGTCCGGGACAGGGAGAGCGGGGAGCTGTTTTTT

v_gene: TRBV7-8
d_gene: -
abundance: -
j_gene: TRBJ1-3
CDR3aa: CASSLVRASGNTIYF
CDR3nt: TGTGCCAGCAGCTTAGTTCGGGCCTCTGGAAACACCATATATTTT

v_gene: TRBV15
d_gene: TRBD2
abundance: many
j_gene: TRBJ2-7
CDR3aa: CATSEGLAGAYEQYF
CDR3nt: TGTGCCACCAGCGAGGGACTAGCGGGAGCCTACGAGCAGTACTTC

v_gene: TRBV6-5
d_gene: -
abundance: once
j_gene: TRBJ1-3
CDR3aa: CAVGGPDSGGNTIYF
CDR3nt: TGTGCCGTCGGGGGTCCGGACTCCGGGGGAAACACCATATATTTT

v_gene: TRBV5-6
d_gene: -
abundance: once
j_gene: TRBJ1-1
CDR3aa: CASSWDGGTSEAFF
CDR3nt: TGTGCCAGCAGCTGGGACGGTGGAACCTCTGAAGCTTTCTTT

v_gene: TRBV7-8
d_gene: -
abundance: few
j_gene: TRBJ1-5
CDR3aa: CASSLDLTGMGNQPQHF
CDR3nt: TGTGCCAGCAGCTTAGATCTTACAGGTATGGGCAATCAGCCCCAGCATTTT

v_gene: TRBV6-6
d_gene: -
abundance: -
j_gene: TRBJ2-5
CDR3aa: CASSFDIPWDNKQYF
CDR3nt: TGTGCCAGCAGTTTTGACATCCCTTGGGATAACAAGCAGTACTTC

v_gene: TRBV11-3
d_gene: -
abundance: -
j_gene: TRBJ2-3
CDR3aa: CASSLLGTSTDTQYF
CDR3nt: TGTGCCAGCAGCTTACTGGGGACAAGCACAGATACGCAGTATTTT

v_gene: TRBV2
d_gene: -
abundance: -
j_gene: TRBJ1-2
CDR3aa: CASSLGREWGYTF
CDR3nt: TGTGCCAGCAGTCTCGGCAGGGAGTGGGGCTACACCTTC

v_gene: TRBV27
d_gene: -
abundance: -
j_gene: TRBJ1-1
CDR3aa: CASSSMGDMNTEAFF
CDR3nt: TGTGCCAGCAGCTCCATGGGAGACATGAACACTGAAGCTTTCTTT

v_gene: TRBV18
d_gene: -
abundance: -
j_gene: TRBJ2-1
CDR3aa: CASSPRDAGTYNEQFF
CDR3nt: TGTGCCAGCTCACCACGTGACGCGGGAACGTACAATGAGCAGTTCTTC

v_gene: TRBV19
d_gene: TRBD1
abundance: -
j_gene: TRBJ2-7
CDR3aa: CASGGLGAQGASTYEQYF
CDR3nt: TGTGCCAGTGGGGGGTTGGGTGCCCAGGGGGCGAGCACCTACGAGCAGTACTTC

v_gene: TRBV2
d_gene: -
abundance: -
j_gene: TRBJ1-4
CDR3aa: CASSVSPPRGEKLFF
CDR3nt: TGTGCCAGCAGTGTGAGTCCACCCCGAGGTGAAAAACTGTTTTTT

v_gene: TRBV29-1
d_gene: -
abundance: -
j_gene: TRBJ2-6
CDR3aa: CSVAERAGANVLTF
CDR3nt: TGCAGCGTTGCGGAGAGGGCTGGGGCCAACGTCCTGACTTTC

v_gene: TRBV7-9
d_gene: -
abundance: -
j_gene: TRBJ2-6
CDR3aa: CASSPGIFSGANVLTF
CDR3nt: TGTGCCAGCAGCCCAGGGATTTTCTCTGGGGCCAACGTCCTGACTTTC

v_gene: TRBV5-1
d_gene: TRBD1
abundance: -
j_gene: TRBJ2-5
CDR3aa: CASSFDRVETQYF
CDR3nt: TGCGCCAGCAGCTTCGACAGGGTGGAGACCCAGTACTTC

v_gene: TRBV5-1
d_gene: TRBD2
abundance: -
j_gene: TRBJ2-7
CDR3aa: CASSARLAGTPEQYF
CDR3nt: TGCGCCAGCAGCGCCAGACTAGCGGGGACCCCCGAGCAGTACTTC

v_gene: TRBV19
d_gene: -
abundance: -
j_gene: TRBJ1-1
CDR3aa: CASSIGRLEAFF
CDR3nt: TGTGCCAGTAGTATAGGCCGTCTTGAAGCTTTCTTT

v_gene: TRBV28
d_gene: -
abundance: -
j_gene: TRBJ2-7
CDR3aa: CASSLGQGLGYEQYF
CDR3nt: TGTGCCAGCAGTTTAGGGCAGGGGCTAGGCTACGAGCAGTACTTC

v_gene: TRBV18
d_gene: -
abundance: -
j_gene: TRBJ1-4
CDR3aa: CASSPWDTDEKLFF
CDR3nt: TGTGCCAGCTCACCATGGGACACTGATGAAAAACTGTTTTTT

v_gene: TRBV7-9
d_gene: -
abundance: few
j_gene: TRBJ2-7
CDR3aa: CASGRGREQYF
CDR3nt: TGTGCCAGCGGGCGGGGCCGCGAGCAGTACTTC

v_gene: TRBV7-9
d_gene: -
abundance: many
j_gene: TRBJ2-7
CDR3aa: CASSQREGERHEQYF
CDR3nt: TGTGCCAGCAGCCAGCGTGAGGGGGAACGGCACGAGCAGTACTTC

v_gene: TRBV5-1
d_gene: TRBD1
abundance: -
j_gene: TRBJ2-1
CDR3aa: CASSPGQGRRNEQFF
CDR3nt: TGCGCCAGCAGCCCGGGACAGGGGCGCCGTAATGAGCAGTTCTTC

v_gene: TRBV18
d_gene: TRBD2
abundance: -
j_gene: TRBJ2-1
CDR3aa: CASSRGSGSLNEQFF
CDR3nt: TGTGCCAGCTCAAGAGGTAGCGGGAGTTTAAATGAGCAGTTCTTC

v_gene: TRBV27
d_gene: -
abundance: -
j_gene: TRBJ2-4
CDR3aa: CASSLQGNIQYF
CDR3nt: TGTGCCAGCAGTTTACAGGGAAACATTCAGTACTTC

v_gene: TRBV27
d_gene: TRBD2
abundance: -
j_gene: TRBJ2-3
CDR3aa: CASSSLAGVTDTQYF
CDR3nt: TGTGCCAGCAGTTCGTTAGCGGGAGTAACAGATACGCAGTATTTT

v_gene: TRBV19
d_gene: -
abundance: -
j_gene: TRBJ1-2
CDR3aa: CASSIYTDYGYTF
CDR3nt: TGTGCCAGTAGTATATACACAGACTATGGCTACACCTTC

v_gene: TRBV10-3
d_gene: TRBD2
abundance: -
j_gene: TRBJ2-5
CDR3aa: CAISGTSSQETQYF
CDR3nt: TGTGCCATCAGTGGGACTAGCAGCCAAGAGACCCAGTACTTC

v_gene: TRBV4-2
d_gene: TRBD1
abundance: once
j_gene: TRBJ1-2
CDR3aa: CASSARDREIHGYTF
CDR3nt: TGTGCCAGCAGCGCACGGGACAGGGAAATTCATGGCTACACCTTC

v_gene: TRBV7-6
d_gene: -
abundance: -
j_gene: TRBJ2-3
CDR3aa: CASSLSGRRTDTQYF
CDR3nt: TGTGCCAGCAGCCTTTCGGGACGCCGCACAGATACGCAGTATTTT

v_gene: TRBV5-5
d_gene: -
abundance: few
j_gene: TRBJ2-4
CDR3aa: CASSLEEPTIQYF
CDR3nt: TGTGCCAGCAGCTTAGAAGAGCCAACCATTCAGTACTTC

v_gene: TRBV12-2
d_gene: -
abundance: -
j_gene: TRBJ2-5
CDR3aa: CASRLGTHRGHQETQYF
CDR3nt: TGTGCAAGTCGCTTAGGGACCCACAGGGGGCACCAAGAGACCCAGTACTTC

v_gene: TRBV2
d_gene: TRBD2
abundance: once
j_gene: TRBJ2-2
CDR3aa: CAGTGTTNTGELFF
CDR3nt: TGTGCCGGTACCGGGACTACCAACACCGGGGAGCTGTTTTTT

v_gene: TRBV7-9
d_gene: -
abundance: once
j_gene: TRBJ2-7
CDR3aa: CASSFIGSSYEQYF
CDR3nt: TGTGCCAGCAGCTTTATAGGGAGCTCCTACGAGCAGTACTTC

v_gene: TRBV6-1
d_gene: TRBD2
abundance: many
j_gene: TRBJ2-1
CDR3aa: CASSEAGGTYNEQFF
CDR3nt: TGTGCCAGCAGTGAAGCGGGAGGGACCTACAATGAGCAGTTCTTC

v_gene: TRBV5-6
d_gene: -
abundance: -
j_gene: TRBJ1-1
CDR3aa: CASSLPPDTEAFF
CDR3nt: TGTGCCAGCAGCTTGCCGCCGGACACTGAAGCTTTCTTT

v_gene: TRBV14
d_gene: -
abundance: -
j_gene: TRBJ2-1
CDR3aa: CASSQPGVAAYNEQFF
CDR3nt: TGTGCCAGCAGCCAACCGGGGGTAGCGGCCTACAATGAGCAGTTCTTC

v_gene: TRBV27
d_gene: TRBD2
abundance: -
j_gene: TRBJ2-4
CDR3aa: CASSTGLAGRAKNIQYF
CDR3nt: TGTGCCAGCAGTACGGGACTAGCGGGACGAGCCAAAAACATTCAGTACTTC

v_gene: TRBV6-1
d_gene: TRBD2
abundance: once
j_gene: TRBJ2-7
CDR3aa: CASSLGASGAYEQYF
CDR3nt: TGTGCCAGCAGCCTTGGGGCTAGCGGGGCCTACGAGCAGTACTTC